This TCR beta chain was identified during a study of blood T cells in healthy people across ages. General observations from the study: Diversity of TCR beta correlated strongly with naive T cell percentage.

This clonotype was seen ten or more times. Its target is not known. The CDR3 length is 24 residues. Per germline, CDR1 SGHTA and CDR2 FQGNSA. The trim removed 3 bases at V and 0 bases at J, leaving 30 bases unmatched. It was with a sample-barcoded 5' primer and a J-beta primer mix that a second PCR of roughly 7 to 12 cycles was run. Template switching added a 12-random-nucleotide identifier to every cDNA molecule. Each of the samples gave a minimum of 3 million paired-end reads that contained CDR3. From the 5' RACE reads, TCRdb called clonotypes with MiXCR, one entry per CDR3 protein. This table has 720,000 or so distinct CDR3 sequences, 40% to 45% appearing once.

The source material was blood. This TCR came from an elderly man in good health. The chain employs TRBV7-2 and TRBJ2-7, with TRBD1 identical over 9 bases. The CDR3 sequence: CASSFANPGTGSTLHPMSSYEQYF. In nucleotides, the CDR3 is TGTGCCAGCAGCTTCGCGAACCCGGGGACAGGGTCGACCTTACACCCCATGAGCTCCTACGAGCAGTACTTC.